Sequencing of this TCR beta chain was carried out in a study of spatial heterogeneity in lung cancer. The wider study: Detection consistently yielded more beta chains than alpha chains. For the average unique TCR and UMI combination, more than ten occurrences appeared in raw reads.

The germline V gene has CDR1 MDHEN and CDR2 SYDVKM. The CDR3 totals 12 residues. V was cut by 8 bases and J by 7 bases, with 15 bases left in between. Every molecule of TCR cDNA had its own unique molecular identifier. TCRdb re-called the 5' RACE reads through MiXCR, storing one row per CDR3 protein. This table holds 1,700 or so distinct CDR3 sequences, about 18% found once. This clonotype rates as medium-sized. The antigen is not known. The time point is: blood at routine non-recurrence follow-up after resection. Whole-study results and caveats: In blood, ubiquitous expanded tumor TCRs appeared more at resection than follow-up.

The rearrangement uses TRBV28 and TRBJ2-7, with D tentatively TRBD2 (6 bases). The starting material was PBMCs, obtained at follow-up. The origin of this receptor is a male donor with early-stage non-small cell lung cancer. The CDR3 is CASRGGVEEQYF. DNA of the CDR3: TGTGCCAGCCGTGGCGGGGTTGAGGAGCAGTACTTC.